This entry lists 18 T cell receptor beta chains sequenced from one sample in a study of shared T cell receptors in the human thymus. Assay used: immunoSEQ multiplex PCR; TCRdb lists only in-frame clones, some missing. This table holds 540,000 or so clones, approximately 80% found once. This same sample was also part of a study on human thymus T cells.

What was sequenced was thymocytes. These receptor sequences come from a boy less than two years old with a congenital heart defect.

The chain couples TRBV19 to TRBJ2-4; 7 nucleotides align to TRBD2. The V and J ends lost 10 bases and 9 bases, in that order; junction bases with no gene match: 6. Germline-derived CDR1 and CDR2 are LNHDA and SQIVND (reference sequence). This CDR3 region has 11 residues. CDR3 loop: CATWGGFIQYF. Written as DNA, the CDR3 is TGTGCCACCTGGGGGGGGTTCATTCAGTACTTC. Combining the CDR3 with reference TRBV19 and TRBJ2-4 gives the whole variable domain DGGITQSPKYLFRKEGQNVTLSCEQNLNHDAMYWYRQDPGQGLRLIYYSQIVNDFQKGDIAEGYSVSREKKESFPLTVTSAQKNPTAFYLCATWGGFIQYFGAGTRLSVL.

The chain employs TRBV5-6 and TRBJ1-2; tentatively, D is TRBD1 (5 bases). Germline CDR1 reads SGHDT; CDR2 reads YYEEEE. CDR3 size: 14 residues. V shed 1 base and J shed 5 bases, with 12 bases lying between them. The CDR3 DNA reads as TGTGCCAGCAGCTTGACAGGCGCCTCGTATGGCTACACCTTC. It specifies CASSLTGASYGYTF.

The genes are TRBV10-1 and TRBJ2-5; perhaps TRBD2 as D (5 bases). The germline V gene has CDR1 WNHNN and CDR2 SYGVQD (reference sequence). The CDR3 consists of 16 residues. Trimming cost V 0 bases and J 5 bases, with 16 bases left between them. CDR3 in amino acids: CASSESKVEGMETQYF. The CDR3 DNA reads as TGCGCCAGCAGTGAGTCGAAGGTCGAGGGAATGGAGACCCAGTACTTC.

In this sample, this clone turned up once. This sequence joins TRBV5-6 and TRBJ1-4, with 8 bases matching TRBD1. Germline values: CDR1 SGHDT, CDR2 YYEEEE. The CDR3 runs to 15 residues. J lost 4 bases, V lost 5 bases, and 7 bases had no gene match. CDR3 bases: TGTGCCAGCAGGATTGAGGGACAGGATAATGAAAAACTGTTTTTT. Its protein product is CASRIEGQDNEKLFF.

V usage is TRBV27 and J usage is TRBJ2-7; 7 bases map to TRBD1. V shed 2 bases, J shed 2 bases, and the junction held 3 bases outside the gene matches. The germline V gene has CDR1 MNHEY and CDR2 SMNVEV (reference sequence). The CDR3 extends over 14 amino acids. The DNA for the CDR3 is TGTGCCAGCAGTTTAAGGGACAGCACCTACGAGCAGTACTTC. Amino acids: CASSLRDSTYEQYF.

This rearrangement joins TRBV19 to TRBJ2-6; 9 nucleotides align to TRBD1. V dropped 7 bases and J dropped 0; count of bases not matched to a gene: 7. Germline V gene sequence: CDR1 LNHDA, CDR2 SQIVND (reference sequence). The CDR3 length is 17 residues. This CDR3 reads CASTYDRGYSGANVLTF. In nucleotides, the CDR3 is TGTGCCAGTACCTACGACAGGGGGTACTCTGGGGCCAACGTCCTGACTTTC.

This sequence joins TRBV28 and TRBJ2-7; TRBD2 aligns across 8 bases. The CDR3 spans 16 residues. V dropped 6 bases and J dropped 4; count of bases not matched to a gene: 14. Germline V CDR1 and CDR2: MDHEN, SYDVKM. The CDR3 coding sequence is TGTGCCAGCAGCAGGTCTAGCGGGTTGGGTCAATACGAGCAGTACTTC. Protein sequence: CASSRSSGLGQYEQYF. Variable domain in full (rest from reference TRBV28 and TRBJ2-7): DVKVTQSSRYLVKRTGEKVFLECVQDMDHENMFWYRQDPGLGLRLIYFSYDVKMKEKGDIPEGYSVSREKKERFSLILESASTNQTSMYLCASSRSSGLGQYEQYFGPGTRLTVT.

CDR3 DNA sequence: TGTGCCTGGAGTAAAAAGTTCCTAAGGGGAGGCGGCTACAATGAGCAGTTCTTC. Protein product: CAWSKKFLRGGGYNEQFF. The chain links TRBV30 to TRBJ2-1, with a tentative D call TRBD2 (6 bases). CDR3 size: 18 residues. Germline V gene lookup returns CDR1 GTSNPN and CDR2 SVGIG (reference sequence). V was shortened by 2 bases and J by 3 bases, with 23 bases between the two germline ends.

The chain has TRBV10-3 and TRBJ2-2; TRBD1 is a possible D gene (5 bases). Germline V gene sequence: CDR1 ENHRY, CDR2 SYGVKD. The CDR3 is 17 amino acids. Trimming shortened V by 0 bases and J by 6 bases, and 17 bases separated the two germline ends. CDR3: CAISESLCRVDPGELFF. The CDR3 region has the DNA TGTGCCATCAGTGAGTCTTTGTGCAGGGTCGACCCCGGGGAGCTGTTTTTT.

The chain has TRBV27 and TRBJ2-2, with D perhaps TRBD1 (5 bases). V was clipped by 2 bases and J by 3 bases, with 13 bases between them. Germline CDR1 MNHEY, CDR2 SMNVEV (reference sequence). The CDR3 length is 16 residues. CDR3 DNA sequence: TGTGCCAGCAGTTTAGGTTCCAGGGTTGACACCGGGGAGCTGTTTTTT. Protein sequence: CASSLGSRVDTGELFF.

The chain joins TRBV19 to TRBJ2-7, with TRBD1 matching over 8 bases. V shed 5 bases and J 5 bases; nucleotides not matched to a gene: 8. The CDR3 is made up of 14 amino acids. Germline values: CDR1 LNHDA, CDR2 SQIVND (reference sequence). This CDR3 is CASSPRTGIHEQYF. CDR3 coding DNA: TGTGCCAGTAGTCCCCGGACAGGGATCCACGAGCAGTACTTC.

In nucleotides, the CDR3 is TGTGCCAGCAGCTCGAATACGTGGCGGGGAGAGACCCAGTACTTC. The encoded protein is CASSSNTWRGETQYF. The chain combines TRBV25-1 with TRBJ2-5; a possible D gene is TRBD2 (6 bases). V gave up 6 bases and J gave up 4 bases, with 18 bases separating them. This CDR3 region has 15 residues. Germline V gene lookup returns CDR1 MGHDK and CDR2 SYGVNS.

This clone occurred a few times. CDR3 region: CASSFPSGLPSGANYGYTF. The CDR3 DNA sequence: TGTGCCAGCAGTTTCCCCTCGGGACTCCCATCTGGGGCAAACTATGGCTACACCTTC. V is TRBV28 and J is TRBJ1-2; TRBD1 is a possible D gene (5 bases). The germline gives CDR1 MDHEN, CDR2 SYDVKM. Trimming shortened V by 3 bases and J by 2 bases, and 25 bases separated the two germline ends. CDR3 size: 19 residues.

The chain combines TRBV7-2 with TRBJ2-7; maybe TRBD1 (5 bases). The germline V gene encodes CDR1 SGHTA and CDR2 FQGNSA. This CDR3 is 13 amino acids long. Trimming took 3 bases from V and 7 from J, leaving 13 bases between them. CDR3 in DNA: TGTGCCAGCAGCTTTCTCAGGGCCCGGGAGCAGTACTTC. It translates to CASSFLRAREQYF.

The chain recombines TRBV5-4 with TRBJ2-2; D is possibly TRBD2 (6 bases). From germline, CDR1 is SGHNT and CDR2 YYREEE (reference sequence). V lost 0 bases and J lost 3, with 18 bases in between. CDR3 length: 18 residues. CDR3 in amino acids: CASSLGRERGSDTGELFF. The CDR3 region has the DNA TGTGCCAGCAGCTTGGGACGGGAGAGAGGGTCGGACACCGGGGAGCTGTTTTTT.

The chain has TRBV6-6 and TRBJ1-2, with TRBD1 as a possible D gene (5 bases). CDR1 and CDR2 from the germline V gene are MNHNY and SVGAGI (reference sequence). V dropped 0 bases and J dropped 3 bases, with 14 bases sitting between them. The CDR3 has 16 amino acids. In nucleotides, the CDR3 is TGTGCCAGCAGTTACTCTGGGGGGTCTTGGGACTATGGCTACACCTTC. Protein sequence: CASSYSGGSWDYGYTF.

The chain carries TRBV19 and TRBJ2-1; 13 bases line up with TRBD2. V trimming: 8 bases; J trimming: 9 bases; junction bases outside the gene matches: 7. CDR1 is LNHDA and CDR2 is SQIVND in the germline V gene (reference sequence). The CDR3 is 14 residues long. The CDR3 protein is CASPFGTSGTEQFF. The DNA for the CDR3 is TGTGCCAGTCCTTTCGGGACTAGCGGGACTGAGCAGTTCTTC.

The chain has TRBV27 and TRBJ2-7, with a weak D call TRBD1 (5 bases). Germline lookup yields CDR1 MNHEY and CDR2 SMNVEV (reference sequence). The CDR3 runs 14 residues. Trimming took 0 bases from V and 7 from J, leaving 13 bases between them. The CDR3 loop reads CASSLSARAWEQYF. The CDR3 DNA sequence: TGTGCCAGCAGTTTATCAGCCAGGGCCTGGGAGCAGTACTTC.